This T cell receptor (beta chain) was recovered during a study of control samples from healthy donors and cancer patients. Details on this clone: The same CDR3 can be traced to other DNA sequences in this sample.

TCRdb's table, derived via immunoSEQ multiplex PCR, lists solely in-frame clones and lacks some. This specimen shows about 190,000 clones; the ten leading clones hold more than 2%. The receptor was derived from a woman younger than 45 in good health. Sample: blood.

The CDR3 sequence: CASSLSKAANYGYTF. DNA for the CDR3: TGTGCCAGCAGTTTATCCAAGGCAGCTAACTATGGCTACACCTTC. This chain uses TRBV27 with TRBJ1-2, with D unresolved. In germline, CDR1 is MNHEY, CDR2 SMNVEV (reference sequence). The CDR3 runs to 15 residues. The germline V and J ends were trimmed by 0 bases and 0 bases, with 8 bases remaining between them.